The entry below gives a single T cell receptor (beta chain) sequence along with its context. The antigen is not known. PCR amplification relied on 60 Vbeta primers (plus 13 Jbeta primers). Profiled with immunoSEQ multiplex PCR; TCRdb holds only in-frame clones, not every one. The top ten hold 0.94% of the sample, which has around 130,000 clones, about 74% seen once. Trimming removed 5 bases at V and 4 bases at J, with 13 bases between. The CDR3 runs to 14 residues. The V gene's germline CDR1 is SGHAT and CDR2 FQNNGV. The record originates from a study of cytomegalovirus exposure and HLA in healthy donors. Study conclusions and caveats: TRBV6-2, TRBV6-3 and some other V segments were unresolvable in 87-base-pair reads.

The chain joins TRBV11-2 to TRBJ2-3, with D possibly matching TRBD2 (6 bases). The sequencing sample was made of PBMCs. This clonotype was obtained from an older woman in good health and CMV-seronegative. CDR3 region: CASSKRTIADTQYF. The CDR3 DNA sequence: TGTGCCAGCAGCAAGCGGACTATCGCAGATACGCAGTATTTT.